This T cell receptor beta chain was sequenced in a study of blood T cell repertoires in COVID-19. Study at large: Sites across the United States, Italy and Spain contributed samples from acute and convalescent COVID-19. PBMCs, B-cell-depleted T cells, or T cells provided the cDNA or gDNA that made up the material.

Repertoires were generated with immunoSEQ multiplex PCR, while TCRdb's copy carries only in-frame clones and drops some. The repertoire holds about 130,000 clones, with over 75% as singletons. The TCR sequence derives from a man aged 60 to 75 with acute or convalescent COVID-19. The sample comprised peripheral blood.

CDR3 loop: CAWSVLASGSFGNIQYF. The CDR3 nucleotides read TGTGCCTGGAGTGTACTGGCTAGCGGGAGTTTCGGAAACATTCAGTACTTC. The chain has TRBV30 and TRBJ2-4, with 10 nucleotides matching TRBD2. CDR1 is GTSNPN, CDR2 SVGIG, per germline (reference sequence). The CDR3 loop spans 17 amino acids. J lost 6 bases, V lost 0 bases, and 11 bases had no gene match. The full variable domain, completed using reference TRBV30 and TRBJ2-4, is SQTIHQWPATLVQPVGSPLSLECTVEGTSNPNLYWYRQAAGRGLQLLFYSVGIGQISSEVPQNLSASRPQDRQFILSSKKLLLSDSGFYLCAWSVLASGSFGNIQYFGAGTRLSVL.